This T cell receptor (beta chain) was found in a study of identical twins. The study, taken as a whole, reports: Within twin pairs, the out-of-frame alpha sequences they shared showed excess low generation probability. Cord blood beta clonotypes that were abundant carried fewer insertions, and memory repertoires showed no such trend.

In every case, the donor was a healthy Caucasian. This clonotype was picked up many times. No antigen is known for it. A universal primer site came from template switching; cDNA carried unique molecular identifiers. A single record per CDR3 protein comes from TCRdb applying MiXCR to the 5' RACE reads. The table has about 240,000 distinct CDR3 sequences, roughly an eighth seen once; the top ten hold roughly 3.7%. These data also featured in a second study, about yellow fever vaccine responses in identical twins.

The source is a woman between 18 and 30 years old in good health. The sequencing sample was made of memory (CD45RO+) T cells sorted from blood.

The CDR3 is CASSPSTSAREQFF. In DNA form, the CDR3 reads TGTGCCAGCAGCCCGTCAACTAGCGCCAGAGAGCAGTTCTTC. The J gene is TRBJ2-1, the V gene TRBV5-6, with 7 bases aligning to TRBD2. Germline trimming cut 4 bases from V and 10 bases from J; bases unmatched to any gene: 11. Per the germline V gene, CDR1 is SGHDT and CDR2 is YYEEEE. The CDR3 consists of 14 residues.